This entry features one T cell receptor beta chain sequence. Reverse transcribed after extraction, RNA yielded cDNA as the sequencing template. Clones were sequenced by immunoSEQ multiplex PCR, and TCRdb holds only the in-frame ones, with some missing. The sample carries 140,000 to 150,000 clones, roughly 52% recorded once. Documented treatment: oral pan-JAK inhibitor, 5-10 mg twice daily. In alopecia areata patients, both lesional scalp punch biopsies and peripheral blood were collected. With V trimmed by 2 bases and J by 8 bases, 6 bases remained unmatched. CDR3 size: 14 residues. Germline assignment: CDR1 SGHTA and CDR2 FQGTGA. This record belongs to a study of CD8+ T cells in alopecia areata. About the study: A regimen of oral tofacitinib, 5 to 10 mg twice daily, was given to treated patients.

This clonotype was sampled from a human donor with alopecia areata. Specimen: CD8+ T cells sorted from blood, collected at week 4, from a patient treated with tofacitinib. This chain joins TRBV7-3 and TRBJ1-2, with TRBD1 matching over 9 bases. In DNA, the CDR3 is TGTGCCAGCAGCTTAGTTACAGGGGGCGACGGCTACACCTTC. Encoded protein: CASSLVTGGDGYTF.